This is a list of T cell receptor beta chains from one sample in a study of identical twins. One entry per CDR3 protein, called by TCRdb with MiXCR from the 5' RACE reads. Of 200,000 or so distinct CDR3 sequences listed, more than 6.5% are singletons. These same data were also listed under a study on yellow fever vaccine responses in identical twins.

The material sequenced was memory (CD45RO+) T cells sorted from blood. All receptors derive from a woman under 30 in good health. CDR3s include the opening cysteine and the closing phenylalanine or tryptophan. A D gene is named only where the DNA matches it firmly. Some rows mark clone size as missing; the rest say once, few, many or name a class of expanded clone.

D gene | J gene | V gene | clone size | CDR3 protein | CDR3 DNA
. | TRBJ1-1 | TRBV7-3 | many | CASSLTWSTEAFF | TGTGCCAGCAGCTTAACGTGGAGCACTGAAGCTTTCTTT
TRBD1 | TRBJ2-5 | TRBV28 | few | CASSFWDSKQETQYF | TGTGCCAGCAGTTTTTGGGACAGTAAACAAGAGACCCAGTACTTC
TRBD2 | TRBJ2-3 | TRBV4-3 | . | CASSQAGYGFGGLAGGPGDTQYF | TGCGCCAGCAGCCAAGCCGGGTACGGCTTCGGAGGACTAGCGGGAGGGCCAGGAGATACGCAGTATTTT
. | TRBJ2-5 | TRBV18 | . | CASSPRDEETQYF | TGTGCCAGCTCACCACGCGACGAAGAGACCCAGTACTTC
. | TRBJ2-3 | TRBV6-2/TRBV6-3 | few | CASSSVTKPDTQYF | TGTGCCAGCAGTTCTGTGACTAAACCAGATACGCAGTATTTT
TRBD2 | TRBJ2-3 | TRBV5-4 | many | CASSLVEPSGYTDTQYF | TGTGCCAGCAGCTTGGTAGAACCTAGCGGATACACAGATACGCAGTATTTT
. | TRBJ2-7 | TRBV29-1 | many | CSGVRGYEQYF | TGCAGCGGTGTCAGGGGCTACGAGCAGTACTTC
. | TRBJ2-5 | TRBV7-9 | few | CASSPGPSQETQYF | TGTGCCAGCAGCCCCGGTCCATCCCAAGAGACCCAGTACTTC
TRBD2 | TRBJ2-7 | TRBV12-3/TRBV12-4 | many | CASSLIAGGGEQYF | TGTGCCAGCAGTTTAATAGCGGGAGGGGGCGAGCAGTACTTC
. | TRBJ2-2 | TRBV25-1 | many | CASTRDTGELFF | TGTGCCAGCACCAGGGATACCGGGGAGCTGTTTTTT
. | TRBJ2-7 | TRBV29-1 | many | CSVRSWGAYEQYF | TGCAGCGTGCGCAGTTGGGGGGCCTACGAGCAGTACTTC
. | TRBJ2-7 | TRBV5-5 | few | CASSLEGQRTYEQYF | TGTGCCAGCAGCTTGGAGGGGCAGAGAACCTACGAGCAGTACTTC
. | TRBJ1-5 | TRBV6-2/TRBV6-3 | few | CASSYPGPINQPQHF | TGTGCCAGCAGTTACCCTGGACCGATCAATCAGCCCCAGCATTTT
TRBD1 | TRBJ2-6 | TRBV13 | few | CASSPLGQHSGANVLTF | TGTGCCAGCAGCCCCCTGGGACAGCACTCTGGGGCCAACGTCCTGACTTTC
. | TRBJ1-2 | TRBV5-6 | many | CASSLQMNYGYTF | TGTGCCAGCAGCTTGCAGATGAACTATGGCTACACCTTC
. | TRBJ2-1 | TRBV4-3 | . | CASSQDTGPDVSSEQFF | TGCGCCAGCAGCCAAGATACCGGGCCAGACGTATCGTCTGAGCAGTTCTTC
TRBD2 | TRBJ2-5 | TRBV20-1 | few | CSARVAGVPGETQYF | TGCAGTGCTAGAGTCGCGGGAGTTCCAGGAGAGACCCAGTACTTC
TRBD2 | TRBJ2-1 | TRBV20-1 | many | CSAWVGSGIPNEQFF | TGCAGTGCGTGGGTCGGTAGCGGGATACCCAATGAGCAGTTCTTC
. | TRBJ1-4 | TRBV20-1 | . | CSASRTVGEKLFF | TGCAGTGCTAGTCGGACAGTAGGGGAAAAACTGTTTTTT
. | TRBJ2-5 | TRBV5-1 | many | CASSLTRGETQYF | TGCGCCAGCAGCTTAACCAGAGGAGAGACCCAGTACTTC
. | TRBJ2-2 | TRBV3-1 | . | CASSQEPGRVTGELFF | TGTGCCAGCAGCCAAGAGCCGGGCAGGGTCACCGGGGAGCTGTTTTTT
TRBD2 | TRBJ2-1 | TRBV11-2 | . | CASSLVGGGGTRPNNEQFF | TGTGCCAGCAGCTTAGTCGGGGGTGGCGGGACTAGACCAAACAATGAGCAGTTCTTC